One and the same sample provided the 10 T cell receptor beta chains below, sequenced in a study of T cell responses to AZD1222 COVID-19 vaccine. TCRdb's copy holds only in-frame clones and misses some; the assay was immunoSEQ multiplex PCR. Its listing shows some 150,000 clones. The sample comprised peripheral blood. These receptors all stem from an adult in good health.

V gene TRBV5-1 combines with J gene TRBJ1-4; 7 positions agree with TRBD1. The CDR3 length is 14 residues. CDR1 SGHRS and CDR2 YFSETQ come from the germline V gene. V shed 3 bases, J shed 8 bases, and the junction held 7 bases outside the gene matches. The CDR3, as DNA: TGCGCCAGCAGCTCGGGACAGTCGGCCGAAAAACTGTTTTTT. Translated: CASSSGQSAEKLFF.

This chain uses TRBV6-5 with TRBJ1-1; D is perhaps TRBD1 (5 bases). Trimming shortened V by 7 bases and J by 1 base, and 13 bases separated the two germline ends. This CDR3 spans 14 amino acids. CDR1 and CDR2 (germline): MNHEY, SVGAGI. The CDR3 spells CASMGLGRNTEAFF. CDR3 nucleotide sequence: TGTGCCAGCATGGGGCTGGGGAGGAACACTGAAGCTTTCTTT.

The chain carries TRBV30 and TRBJ1-5, with 9 positions matching TRBD1. CDR3 size: 15 residues. Germline values: CDR1 GTSNPN, CDR2 SVGIG (reference sequence). J gave up 3 bases and V 0 bases, and 3 bases lay outside the gene matches. CDR3 sequence: CAWSVGTGINQPQHF. DNA for the CDR3: TGTGCCTGGAGTGTAGGGACAGGGATCAATCAGCCCCAGCATTTT. The variable domain in full, with the rest retrieved from reference TRBV30 and TRBJ1-5, is SQTIHQWPATLVQPVGSPLSLECTVEGTSNPNLYWYRQAAGRGLQLLFYSVGIGQISSEVPQNLSASRPQDRQFILSSKKLLLSDSGFYLCAWSVGTGINQPQHFGDGTRLSIL.

This chain uses TRBV11-2 with TRBJ2-7, with 10 bases lining up with TRBD1. Unmatched junction bases numbered 4, after V lost 3 bases and J lost 5 bases. Germline-derived CDR1 and CDR2 are SGHAT and FQNNGV. This CDR3 is built from 14 residues. For the CDR3, the DNA is TGTGCCAGCAGCTTTAGAGGGACAGGGGACGAGCAGTACTTC. Protein product: CASSFRGTGDEQYF.

This chain connects TRBV28 to TRBJ1-1; D may be TRBD1 (5 bases). V lost 6 bases to trimming and J lost 1 base, with 18 bases between them. This CDR3 has 16 residues. Germline-derived CDR1 and CDR2 are MDHEN and SYDVKM. This CDR3 reads CASRRTALGGNTEAFF. The CDR3 DNA follows: TGTGCCAGCAGACGCACGGCCTTGGGGGGGAACACTGAAGCTTTCTTT.

The chain employs TRBV5-1 and TRBJ2-3; possible D gene TRBD1, 6 bases. The CDR3 has 15 amino acids. Germline V CDR1 and CDR2: SGHRS, YFSETQ. Between the trimmed V and J ends, which lost 2 bases and 0 bases, there was a span of 10 bases. In DNA form, the CDR3 reads TGCGCCAGCAGCTTAAATAGGGGGAGCACAGATACGCAGTATTTT. Translation: CASSLNRGSTDTQYF.

This chain uses TRBV2 with TRBJ1-2, with 9 bases fitting TRBD1. Germline CDR1 reads SNHLY; CDR2 reads FYNNEI. V lost 1 base, J lost 7 bases, and 7 bases stayed unmatched. The CDR3 has 15 amino acids. This chain's CDR3 is CASSEGGQGASGYTF. CDR3 DNA: TGTGCCAGCAGTGAAGGGGGACAGGGAGCTTCTGGCTACACCTTC.

This chain links TRBV10-3 with TRBJ1-3; TRBD1 is a possible D gene (5 bases). Germline loops: CDR1 ENHRY, CDR2 SYGVKD. The length of the CDR3 is 16 residues. Trimming removed 3 bases from V and 2 bases from J, with 14 bases in between. CDR3 DNA: TGTGCCATCAGTGAACCAGGGAAACCAACTGGAAACACCATATATTTT. Protein: CAISEPGKPTGNTIYF.

The chain is built from TRBV7-2 and TRBJ1-5; D is possibly TRBD1 (5 bases). Germline values: CDR1 SGHTA, CDR2 FQGNSA. The V and J ends lost 3 bases and 11 bases respectively, with 17 bases between them. CDR3 length: 14 residues. CDR3 region: CASSFQGQGGSQHF. DNA of the CDR3: TGTGCCAGCAGCTTTCAGGGCCAAGGAGGTTCCCAGCATTTT.

The genes are TRBV3-1 (or the pseudogene TRBV3-2) and TRBJ2-5; D gene ambiguous. Germline loops: CDR1 LGHDT, CDR2 YNNKEL (reference sequence). The ends were cut back, 3 bases at V and 2 bases at J, with 4 bases in the middle. The CDR3 spans 12 residues. This chain's CDR3 is CASSQAQETQYF. For the CDR3, the DNA is TGTGCCAGCAGCCAGGCACAAGAGACCCAGTACTTC.